This T cell receptor (beta chain) is from a study of response to subunit inactivated influenza vaccine. Study-wide points: There was a suggestion from the authors that each seasonal influenza vaccination recruits few new T cells.

A remark on this clonotype: What it binds is not known.

TCRdb re-called the RT-PCR reads through MiXCR, storing one row per CDR3 protein. The table has fewer than 650,000 distinct CDR3 sequences, 10% to 15% seen once; the top ten hold around 13%. The V gene lost 2 bases and the J gene lost 6 bases, with 23 bases spanning the gap. The CDR3 totals 17 residues. The germline V gene has CDR1 SGHDT and CDR2 YYEEEE. The input for sequencing was PBMCs from blood, taken 35 to 45 days after vaccination. The chain carries TRBV5-6 and TRBJ1-2; D uncertain. The sequence derives from a man aged 50-59 years who received an inactivated influenza vaccine. CDR3 loop: CASSFGLSESISDGYTF. The CDR3 DNA is TGTGCCAGCAGCTTCGGGTTGTCAGAATCTATATCAGATGGCTACACCTTC.